These T cell receptor beta chains were read from a single sample in a study of blood T cell repertoires in COVID-19. Sequencing used immunoSEQ multiplex PCR; TCRdb keeps in-frame clones, though not all of them. The sample holds 200,000 to 250,000 clones; approximately 86% are singletons and the top ten take about 7.6%. The sequencing sample was made of peripheral blood. The receptor source for this set is a woman between 70 and 85 years old with active or convalescent COVID-19. Both conserved end residues are part of each CDR3. Each record gives: clone size, V gene, D gene, J gene, CDR3 DNA, CDR3 protein. A D gene is named only where the DNA matches it firmly. Expanded clones are given a class, and other clones once, few, many or no size at all.

-	TRBV7-2	TRBD1	TRBJ1-3	TGTGCCAGCAGCCTCGAGGTGGCGGACAGGGCTGGAAACACCATATATTTT	CASSLEVADRAGNTIYF
-	TRBV20-1	TRBD1	TRBJ2-2	TGCAGTGCTAGTCCGGGACAGGGGGCGACCGGGGAGCTGTTTTTT	CSASPGQGATGELFF
-	TRBV2	-	TRBJ2-3	TGTGCCTCAACAGGGCAGGCGGGAGCAGATACGCAGTATTTT	CASTGQAGADTQYF
-	TRBV7-2	-	TRBJ1-1	TGTGCCAGCAGCTTGGGAACTCCGGTTAGGGGCACTGAAGCTTTCTTT	CASSLGTPVRGTEAFF
once	TRBV10-1	TRBD2	TRBJ2-7	TGCGCCAGCAGTGAGTCCTTAGGGAGGGACGAGCAGTACTTC	CASSESLGRDEQYF
once	TRBV2	-	TRBJ2-3	TGTGCCAGCCTACTGGACATCACAGATACGCAGTATTTT	CASLLDITDTQYF
-	TRBV4-3	-	TRBJ1-4	TGCGCCAGCAGTTCCAGGGATTTGGAGTATGAAAAACTGTTTTTT	CASSSRDLEYEKLFF
-	TRBV5-4	-	TRBJ1-2	TGTGCCAGCAGCTTAAGACAGCAGCGGGACTATGGCTACACCTTC	CASSLRQQRDYGYTF
-	TRBV7-2	-	TRBJ1-6	TGTGCCAGCAGCTTAACGGTCGATTCACCCCTCCACTTT	CASSLTVDSPLHF
few	TRBV10-3	-	TRBJ1-1	TGTGCCATCAGTGAGTCGATTGCGGACACTGAAGCTTTCTTT	CAISESIADTEAFF
-	TRBV7-2	TRBD2	TRBJ2-1	TGTGCCAGCACACGCCCCCGGGGGGGAAGTCTAAATGAGCAGTTCTTC	CASTRPRGGSLNEQFF
-	TRBV6-6	TRBD1	TRBJ2-2	TGTGCCAGCAGAACGGGACAGCCGAACACCGGGGAGCTGTTTTTT	CASRTGQPNTGELFF
-	TRBV5-1	-	TRBJ1-5	TGCGCCAGCAGCCGGGACACGAATCAGCCCCAGCATTTT	CASSRDTNQPQHF
-	TRBV24-1	-	TRBJ2-3	TGTGCCACCAGTGCCCCCAGCGGGCTTTATACGCAGTATTTT	CATSAPSGLYTQYF
-	TRBV14	TRBD1	TRBJ1-1	TGTGCCAGCAGCCTGACAGGGGCAGGGAACACTGAAGCTTTCTTT	CASSLTGAGNTEAFF
-	TRBV24-1	-	TRBJ1-1	TGTGCCACCAGCGCTGACGGGATGAGGACTGAAGCTTTCTTT	CATSADGMRTEAFF
-	TRBV29-1	TRBD1	TRBJ1-2	TGCAGCGTGCCCGGGACAGGGAACTATGGCTACACCTTC	CSVPGTGNYGYTF
-	TRBV4-3	-	TRBJ1-1	TGCGCCAGCAGCCTCTCCGGGAACACTGAAGCTTTCTTT	CASSLSGNTEAFF
-	TRBV5-4	-	TRBJ2-1	TGTGCCAGCAGCTTTAAAAGAGGCGTAAATGAGCAGTTCTTC	CASSFKRGVNEQFF
-	TRBV18	TRBD1	TRBJ1-5	TGTGCCAGCTCACCTACGGGACAGGGCTGGCAGCCCCAGCATTTT	CASSPTGQGWQPQHF
-	TRBV7-2	TRBD1	TRBJ1-2	TGTGCCAGCAGCTCCGGACTCAACAGGGGATCGGTGGGCTACACCTTC	CASSSGLNRGSVGYTF
-	TRBV19	-	TRBJ2-5	TGTGCCAGTAGTGTCAGGATTAAAGAGACCCAGTACTTC	CASSVRIKETQYF
-	TRBV12-3/TRBV12-4	TRBD1	TRBJ1-1	TGTGCCAGCAGTAGACAGGGGGGCACTGAAGCTTTCTTT	CASSRQGGTEAFF
-	TRBV10-3	-	TRBJ1-2	TGTGCCATCAGTGACCAGGGCAGAAACGGCTACACCTTC	CAISDQGRNGYTF
-	TRBV19	TRBD1	TRBJ1-2	TGTGCCAGTAGTACTCTGGGACAGACCAACTATGGCTACACCTTC	CASSTLGQTNYGYTF
-	TRBV2	-	TRBJ2-7	TGTGCCAGCAAACGGAGCTCCTACGAGCAGTACTTC	CASKRSSYEQYF
-	TRBV24-1	-	TRBJ1-2	TGTGCCACCCAAAGAGAGGACTATGGCTACACCTTC	CATQREDYGYTF
-	TRBV5-1	-	TRBJ1-2	TGCGCCAGCAGCTTAGACAACCGAAACTATGGCTACACCTTC	CASSLDNRNYGYTF
many	TRBV20-1	TRBD2	TRBJ2-1	TGCAGTGCCAGTCGACTAGCGGGTCGACTCAACTACAATGAGCAGTTCTTC	CSASRLAGRLNYNEQFF
-	TRBV24-1	-	TRBJ2-1	TGTGCCACCAGTGATTGGGGGGACGTAAATGAGCAGTTCTTC	CATSDWGDVNEQFF
-	TRBV5-6	-	TRBJ2-7	TGTGCCAGCACCAGCGACGGGACAACCTCCTACGAGCAGTACTTC	CASTSDGTTSYEQYF
-	TRBV6-5	-	TRBJ2-5	TGTGCCAGCAGTTTTAGATCCCGCTCGTTTCAAGAGACCCAGTACTTC	CASSFRSRSFQETQYF
-	TRBV10-3	-	TRBJ1-1	TGTGCCATCACCCCGGACAAGAACACTGAAGCTTTCTTT	CAITPDKNTEAFF
-	TRBV11-2	-	TRBJ1-2	TGTGCCAGCAGCCCCGGTGGAGTCTATGGCTACACCTTC	CASSPGGVYGYTF
-	TRBV4-1	-	TRBJ2-7	TGCGCCAGCAGCCCCGGCCTAGCTTCCTACGAGCAGTACTTC	CASSPGLASYEQYF
-	TRBV11-3	TRBD2	TRBJ2-7	TGTGCCAGCAGCTTGACTAGCGGGTCCTCCTACGAGCAGTACTTC	CASSLTSGSSYEQYF
-	TRBV2	-	TRBJ1-4	TGTGCCAGCGGGGCCCAGGGAAAACTGTTTTTT	CASGAQGKLFF
-	TRBV5-1	-	TRBJ2-3	TGCGCCAGCAGCTTGAGATCCGAGGATAGAGATACGCAGTATTTT	CASSLRSEDRDTQYF
-	TRBV11-2	-	TRBJ2-7	TGTGCCAGCAGCGTAGGTCTCGAGCAGTACTTC	CASSVGLEQYF
-	TRBV5-1	-	TRBJ1-1	TGCGCCAGCAGCTTAACAGCCTCCATGAACACTGAAGCTTTCTTT	CASSLTASMNTEAFF
-	TRBV6-1	-	TRBJ2-7	TGTGCCAGCAGTGACCCGTACGGGGGAGACTACGAGCAGTACTTC	CASSDPYGGDYEQYF
-	TRBV12-3/TRBV12-4	-	TRBJ2-7	TGTGCCAGCAGTTTTTCACAGGGCTACGAGCAGTACTTC	CASSFSQGYEQYF
-	TRBV15	TRBD1	TRBJ1-4	TGTGCCACCACCCGGGACAGACTTGAAAAACTGTTTTTT	CATTRDRLEKLFF
-	TRBV18	-	TRBJ1-1	TGTGCCAGCTCCCGGGGCGCAGGGGCCCCTGGGACTGAAGCTTTCTTT	CASSRGAGAPGTEAFF
-	TRBV2	-	TRBJ1-2	TGTGCCAGCTCCGCCAGGGTTGATGGCTACACCTTC	CASSARVDGYTF
-	TRBV29-1	TRBD1	TRBJ1-1	TGCAGCGCCGCATTAGGGACAGGGGGCACTGAAGCTTTCTTT	CSAALGTGGTEAFF
-	TRBV19	-	TRBJ1-2	TGTGCCAGTAGTATTTCGGGATATGGCTACACCTTC	CASSISGYGYTF
-	TRBV7-8	TRBD1	TRBJ1-3	TGTGCCAGCAGCCCAAACCGGACAGGGAGGAACACCATATATTTT	CASSPNRTGRNTIYF
-	TRBV6-5	-	TRBJ1-1	TGTGCCAGCAGTTACAACCCGGGAAAGACTGAAGCTTTCTTT	CASSYNPGKTEAFF
-	TRBV6-4	-	TRBJ1-2	TGTGCCAGCAGTGACCTACATGGCTACACCTTC	CASSDLHGYTF
-	TRBV7-2	-	TRBJ1-2	TGTGCCAGCAGCTTAAAGCGGAGAGGCTACACCTTC	CASSLKRRGYTF
-	TRBV9	TRBD2	TRBJ2-1	TGTGCCAGCAGCCTCGGGGGGGCTGGCAATGAGCAGTTCTTC	CASSLGGAGNEQFF
-	TRBV10-1	-	TRBJ2-7	TGCGCCAGCGGGTATCAGGCCGACGAGCAGTACTTC	CASGYQADEQYF